These 27 T cell receptor beta chains originate from one sample sequenced in a study of T-cell reconstitution after alpha-beta-depleted transplantation in children. The library targeted TCRbeta and was prepared with unique molecular identifiers. TCRdb itself ran the PCR reads through MiXCR, one entry per CDR3 protein. The sample records roughly 490,000 distinct CDR3 sequences, about an eighth being singletons. The sequencing here drew on PBMCs, mostly from graft donor cells, taken 180 days after TCRalphabeta/CD19-depleted stem cell transplant. The receptors stem from a female patient aged 2 to 10 who had a stem cell transplant for aplastic anemia, so the T cells may come from the graft donor.

This clonotype was seen repeatedly, ten times or more. V usage is TRBV4-2 and J usage is TRBJ1-5; D gene ambiguous. The CDR3 consists of 16 residues. Germline V gives CDR1 LGHNA, CDR2 YNFKEQ. V lost 0 bases, J lost 6 bases, and 15 bases lay in between. The CDR3 DNA follows: TGTGCCAGCAGCCAAGACCGGGCCACAAAAAGTCAGCCCCAGCATTTT. Translating gives CASSQDRATKSQPQHF.

This clonotype was recorded many times. The chain has TRBV6-2 or TRBV6-3 and TRBJ2-7, with unresolved D. The CDR3 is made up of 14 amino acids. CDR1 and CDR2 (germline): MNHEY, SVGEGT. The V and J ends lost 0 bases and 3 bases respectively, with 9 bases between them. The CDR3 DNA sequence: TGTGCCAGCAGTTACTCGGCCACCCTCTACGAGCAGTACTTC. Protein: CASSYSATLYEQYF.

This clonotype was detected a few times. This chain uses TRBV7-9 with TRBJ2-5; TRBD1 matches at 10 bases. The V gene's germline CDR1 is SEHNR and CDR2 FQNEAQ (reference sequence). The CDR3 extends over 16 amino acids. Losses at the gene ends were 5 bases for V and 7 bases for J; bases not matched to a gene: 13. Here the CDR3 DNA reads TGTGCCAGCAGCCGGGTCGGGACAGGGGCCGCCGGGACCCAGTACTTC. It encodes CASSRVGTGAAGTQYF.

This sequence joins TRBV6-2 or TRBV6-3 and TRBJ2-7, with TRBD1 as a possible D gene (6 bases). The CDR3 is made up of 14 amino acids. Germline V CDR1 and CDR2: MNHEY, SVGEGT. V lost 6 bases and J lost 4, with 16 bases in between. The CDR3 bases are TGTGCCAGCAGCGCCTCCCGGGACATTTACGAGCAGTACGTC. This codes for CASSASRDIYEQYV.

The rearrangement links TRBV28 to TRBJ1-4; no clear D gene. CDR3 length equals 15 residues. Germline lookup yields CDR1 MDHEN and CDR2 SYDVKM. V shed 2 bases and J shed 0 bases, with 7 bases lying between them. CDR3 loop: CASSLSTPTNEKLFF. CDR3 DNA sequence: TGTGCCAGCAGTTTAAGTACACCAACTAATGAAAAACTGTTTTTT. Full variable domain (missing parts from reference TRBV28 and TRBJ1-4): DVKVTQSSRYLVKRTGEKVFLECVQDMDHENMFWYRQDPGLGLRLIYFSYDVKMKEKGDIPEGYSVSREKKERFSLILESASTNQTSMYLCASSLSTPTNEKLFFGSGTQLSVL.

This clonotype was counted only a few times. The V and J genes are TRBV21-1 and TRBJ2-3; TRBD2 was called by the table and not checked on the DNA. TRBV21-1 is annotated as a pseudogene. This CDR3 contains 16 residues. The CDR3 loop is CASRTNWRECTDTQYF. CDR3 nucleotide sequence: TGTGCCAGCAGGACGAACTGGCGGGAATGCACAGATACGCAGTATTTT.

The CDR3 region has the DNA TGTGCCAGCAGCCGATGCTCTTTAGCCAAAAACATTCAGTACTTC. As protein: CASSRCSLAKNIQYF. The chain recombines TRBV5-5 with TRBJ2-4, with unresolved D. The CDR3 length is 15 residues. Germline-derived CDR1 and CDR2 are SGHKS and YYEKEE (reference sequence). The V end lost 4 bases, the J end lost 0 bases, and 11 bases lay between the germline ends. Supplemented by reference TRBV5-5 and TRBJ2-4, the full variable domain reads DAGVTQSPTHLIKTRGQQVTLRCSPISGHKSVSWYQQVLGQGPQFIFQYYEKEERGRGNFPDRFSARQFPNYSSELNVNALLLGDSALYLCASSRCSLAKNIQYFGAGTRLSVL.

In this sample, this clonotype turned up many times. The CDR3 sequence is CSAPGQGNTEAFF. Here the CDR3 DNA reads TGCAGTGCCCCAGGACAGGGGAACACTGAAGCTTTCTTT. V and J are TRBV20-1 and TRBJ1-1, with 8 bases aligning to TRBD1. V was clipped by 6 bases and J by 1 base; unmatched bases: 4. There are 13 residues in the CDR3. CDR1 is DFQATT, CDR2 SNEGSKA, per germline (reference sequence).

This clonotype turned up a few times. The chain links TRBV2 to TRBJ2-1; D is uncertain. The CDR3 runs to 15 residues. V was clipped by 3 bases and J by 4 bases, with 13 bases between them. Germline CDR1 SNHLY, CDR2 FYNNEI. CDR3 sequence (DNA): TGTGCCAGCAGTGAGCGTACTACCAAATACAATGAGCAGTTCTTC. It specifies CASSERTTKYNEQFF. Supplemented by reference TRBV2 and TRBJ2-1, the full variable domain reads EPEVTQTPSHQVTQMGQEVILRCVPISNHLYFYWYRQILGQKVEFLVSFYNNEISEKSEIFDDQFSVERPDGSNFTLKIRSTKLEDSAMYFCASSERTTKYNEQFFGPGTRLTVL.

This chain joins TRBV6-5 and TRBJ2-7, with unresolved D. This CDR3 has 14 residues. Trimming stripped 2 bases from V and 5 bases from J, with 13 bases between. The germline V gene encodes CDR1 MNHEY and CDR2 SVGAGI. CDR3 sequence (DNA): TGTGCCAGCAGTTACGCGCGTATAACCCACGAGCAGTACTTC. Residues: CASSYARITHEQYF.

This clonotype was counted a few times. This rearrangement joins TRBV20-1 to TRBJ2-1, with TRBD2 matching 10 bases. The germline V gene has CDR1 DFQATT and CDR2 SNEGSKA (reference sequence). The CDR3 totals 16 residues. V was clipped by 0 bases and J by 6 bases; unmatched bases: 8. The CDR3 sequence is CSARDQSGRVVNEQFF. The CDR3 nucleotides are TGCAGTGCTAGAGACCAGAGCGGGAGGGTTGTCAATGAGCAGTTCTTC.

This clonotype was found a few times. This chain joins TRBV28 and TRBJ2-1, with TRBD2 matching over 10 bases. The CDR3 contains 14 residues. Per the germline V gene, CDR1 is MDHEN and CDR2 is SYDVKM. J gave up 8 bases and V 9 bases, and 10 bases lay outside the gene matches. The CDR3 here is CASLAGGVFYEQFF. As DNA, the CDR3 is TGTGCCAGTTTAGCGGGAGGAGTTTTTTATGAGCAGTTCTTC.

V is TRBV28 and J is TRBJ2-7; TRBD2 matches 9 bases. The CDR3 consists of 15 residues. CDR1 and CDR2 (germline): MDHEN, SYDVKM. V shed 1 base and J 4 bases; nucleotides not matched to a gene: 5. CDR3 sequence (DNA): TGTGCCAGCAGTTTATATGCGGGAGGGTCGTACGAGCAGTACTTC. It specifies CASSLYAGGSYEQYF.

This clonotype was counted between two and nine times. The chain couples TRBV5-8 to TRBJ2-1; D call uncertain. Germline V gives CDR1 SGHTS, CDR2 YDEGEE. The ends were cut back, 0 bases at V and 8 bases at J, with 9 bases in the middle. This CDR3 has 13 residues. The CDR3 DNA sequence: TGTGCCAGCAGCTTGGGCCTTTGGGATGAGCAGTTCTTC. Amino acids: CASSLGLWDEQFF.

At least ten counts were recorded for this clonotype. The rearrangement links TRBV20-1 to TRBJ2-6, with D perhaps matching TRBD2 (5 bases). Trimming took 6 bases from V and 0 from J, leaving 9 bases between them. Germline-derived CDR1 and CDR2 are DFQATT and SNEGSKA (reference sequence). This CDR3 spans 14 amino acids. This CDR3 is CSAPRGSGANVLTF. Written as DNA, the CDR3 is TGCAGTGCCCCCCGGGGCTCTGGGGCCAACGTCCTGACTTTC.

The chain is built from TRBV7-6 and TRBJ2-3; TRBD2 might be the D (5 bases). V was cut by 1 base and J by 7 bases, with 18 bases left in between. The CDR3 is 16 residues long. The V gene's germline CDR1 is SGHVS and CDR2 FNYEAQ. This CDR3 is CASSLVRGTRPHTQYF. DNA of the CDR3: TGTGCCAGCAGCTTAGTTCGGGGAACGCGGCCCCATACGCAGTATTTT.

This clonotype was seen repeatedly, ten times or more. The chain links TRBV18 to TRBJ2-7, with a tentative D call TRBD1 (5 bases). The germline CDR1 and CDR2 sequences are KGHSH and LQKENI. The CDR3 has 14 residues. V lost 4 bases and J 3 bases, leaving 13 bases between the germline ends. The DNA of the CDR3 is TGTGCCAGCTCACGTAGGGGATCCTACTACGAGCAGTACGTC. Its translation is CASSRRGSYYEQYV.

The chain employs TRBV11-2 and TRBJ1-2; 9 positions agree with TRBD1. Trimming removed 3 bases from V and 3 bases from J; junction bases left unmatched: 11. Germline values: CDR1 SGHAT, CDR2 FQNNGV. CDR3 size: 17 residues. CDR3 in DNA: TGTGCCAGCAGCTTGGGGACAGGGAGGCTCATAGACTATGGCTACACCTTC. This codes for CASSLGTGRLIDYGYTF.

This clonotype was recorded at least ten times. This sequence joins TRBV27 and TRBJ1-1, with unresolved D. Trimming left V 6 bases short and J 1 base short, with 9 bases between. The CDR3 is made up of 13 amino acids. Per germline, CDR1 MNHEY and CDR2 SMNVEV (reference sequence). CDR3 region: CASSIPGNTEAFF. CDR3 DNA: TGTGCCAGCAGCATCCCCGGGAACACTGAAGCTTTCTTT.

J is TRBJ2-1 and V is TRBV7-2; TRBD2 aligns across 8 bases. The CDR3 extends over 17 amino acids. V shed 4 bases, J shed 7 bases, and the junction held 15 bases outside the gene matches. Germline V gene lookup returns CDR1 SGHTA and CDR2 FQGNSA. CDR3 in amino acids: CASSSPLRTSKGNEQFF. The CDR3 bases are TGTGCCAGCAGCTCACCCCTCCGGACTAGCAAAGGAAATGAGCAGTTCTTC. The entire variable domain, with the rest obtained from reference TRBV7-2 and TRBJ2-1, is as follows: GAGVSQSPSNKVTEKGKDVELRCDPISGHTALYWYRQSLGQGLEFLIYFQGNSAPDKSGLPSDRFSAERTGGSVSTLTIQRTQQEDSAVYLCASSSPLRTSKGNEQFFGPGTRLTVL.

This clonotype showed up just a few times. The J gene is TRBJ2-5, the V gene TRBV6-5; D is ambiguous. Germline lookup yields CDR1 MNHEY and CDR2 SVGAGI. CDR3 length: 14 residues. Trimming cost V 4 bases and J 1 base, with 10 bases left between them. CDR3 bases: TGTGCCAGCAGTTTTCCATGGGTCCAAGAGACCCAGTACTTC. Protein product: CASSFPWVQETQYF.

The V call is TRBV10-1, the J call TRBJ2-5; the D gene is possibly TRBD1 (6 bases). This CDR3 is built from 16 residues. V lost 0 bases to trimming and J lost 5 bases, with 16 bases between them. The germline V gene has CDR1 WNHNN and CDR2 SYGVQD (reference sequence). CDR3 loop: CASSESVQGHQETQYF. Here the CDR3 DNA reads TGCGCCAGCAGTGAGTCGGTACAGGGACATCAGGAGACCCAGTACTTC.

This clonotype was detected ten times or more. This chain connects TRBV5-1 to TRBJ1-5; 8 bases map to TRBD1. V shed 4 bases, J shed 4 bases, and the junction held 7 bases outside the gene matches. CDR1 is SGHRS and CDR2 is YFSETQ in the germline V gene. The CDR3 has 15 residues. CDR3 nucleotide sequence: TGCGCCAGCAGCCCAAGGACAGGGAAAAATCAGCCCCAGCATTTT. This sequence encodes CASSPRTGKNQPQHF.

V usage is TRBV11-1 and J usage is TRBJ2-3, with a weak D call TRBD2 (6 bases). Trimming cost V 3 bases and J 2 bases, with 12 bases left between them. CDR1 is SGHAT, CDR2 FQDESV, per germline (reference sequence). CDR3 length: 15 amino acids. The CDR3 protein is CASSFPGLYTDTQYF. In DNA form, the CDR3 reads TGTGCCAGCAGCTTTCCGGGACTGTACACAGATACGCAGTATTTT.

This chain uses TRBV12-3 or TRBV12-4 with TRBJ1-2; D remains ambiguous. The CDR3 contains 15 residues. The ends were cut back, 3 bases at V and 4 bases at J, with 15 bases in the middle. DNA for the CDR3: TGTGCCAGCAGTTTGGACGGTCGCCCCATCTATGGCTACACCTTC. Translating gives CASSLDGRPIYGYTF.

This clonotype was counted many times. V is TRBV7-8 and J is TRBJ2-3, with D perhaps matching TRBD1 (5 bases). Germline V gene lookup returns CDR1 SGHVS and CDR2 FQNEAQ. This CDR3 spans 17 amino acids. The V end lost 2 bases, the J end lost 1 base, and 16 bases lay between the germline ends. DNA of the CDR3: TGTGCCAGCAGCTTATGGACACAATCTCTCGGCACAGATACGCAGTATTTT. It encodes CASSLWTQSLGTDTQYF.

The J gene is TRBJ2-2, the V gene TRBV7-2, with 15 nucleotides matching TRBD2. Germline-derived CDR1 and CDR2 are SGHTA and FQGNSA. CDR3 length equals 23 residues. J lost 0 bases, V lost 6 bases, and 20 bases had no gene match. CDR3 nucleotides: TGTGCCAGCAGGAGGTTGAGGAAAGGTCAAGGACTAGCGGGAGGGACGAACACCGGGGAGCTGTTTTTT. It translates to CASRRLRKGQGLAGGTNTGELFF.